This note documents a single T cell receptor (beta chain) sequence. Its specificity is unknown. The sample originates from a study of CXCR3-negative and CXCR3-positive naive CD8 T cells. General study results and limits: In CXCR3-positive naive cells, the TRB CDR3s were more hydrophobic than in CXCR3-negative naive cells. Naive cells used TRBV-TRBJ genes in much the same way whether CXCR3-negative or CXCR3-positive; memory cells did not.

CD45RO-CCR7+CD27+CD95- marked naive CD8+ T cells. UMI-tagged TRB cDNA libraries were built via 5' RACE. Reanalyzing the 5' RACE reads, TCRdb keeps one entry per CDR3 protein, without DNA. The table lists about 120,000 distinct CDR3 sequences, with 0.5% to 0.75% in the top ten. The CDR3 is 15 residues long. What was sequenced was naive CXCR3+ CD8+ T cells from blood. Subset noted: CD45RO-CCR7+CD27+CD95- naive CD8+ T cells expressing CXCR3 (TNR3+). The sequence was collected from a human donor in good health. Some clones in this sample may be carry-over from other donors' samples. J is TRBJ2-7 and V is TRBV12-3 or TRBV12-4; TCRdb's D call, TRBD1, is unchecked because there is no DNA. The CDR3 spells CASSPPGPKTYEQYF.